What follows are 26 T cell receptor beta chains derived from one specimen sequenced in a study of STAT3 mutations in large granular lymphocyte leukemia. TCRdb's table, derived via immunoSEQ multiplex PCR, lists solely in-frame clones and lacks some. The sample yields some 37,000 clones, around nine tenths seen once. Findings of the study overall: In T-cell large granular lymphocyte leukemia, about half of patients showed multiple immunodominant subclonotypes.

For these receptors, no antigen is known. Input material: PBMCs. The receptors were sampled from a human donor with T large granular lymphocyte leukemia. Some clones in this sample may be carry-over from other donors' samples.

This clone has more than one count but fewer than ten. V and J are TRBV14 and TRBJ2-1, with a weak D call TRBD1 (6 bases). V lost 2 bases and J 7 bases, leaving 18 bases between the germline ends. The CDR3 is 16 amino acids. Germline V gene data show CDR1 as SGHDN and CDR2 as FVKESK. CDR3 in DNA: TGTGCCAGCAGCCAAAGGCAGGGGTTGAGGTCAAATGAGCAGTTCTTC. This translates into CASSQRQGLRSNEQFF.

The chain carries TRBV29-1 and TRBJ2-2, with 11 bases matching TRBD1. The V and J ends lost 7 bases and 3 bases, in that order; junction bases with no gene match: 1. The CDR3 contains 13 residues. Germline V gene data show CDR1 as SQVTM and CDR2 as ANQGSEA. The CDR3 spells CSGDRGDTGELFF. The CDR3 bases are TGCAGCGGGGACAGGGGGGACACCGGGGAGCTGTTTTTT.

The chain joins TRBV28 to TRBJ2-5, with D perhaps matching TRBD2 (6 bases). Germline CDR1 is MDHEN and CDR2 is SYDVKM. The V end was cut by 3 bases, the J end by 6 bases, with 14 bases between. The CDR3 consists of 14 residues. The CDR3 region is CASSFSRGTKTQYF. The DNA for the CDR3 is TGTGCCAGCAGTTTTTCGCGGGGTACGAAGACCCAGTACTTC.

This clone has only one observation. The genes are TRBV11-2 and TRBJ2-3; 10 positions agree with TRBD2. The CDR3 spans 16 residues. J lost 2 bases, V lost 1 base, and 3 bases had no gene match. Per germline, CDR1 SGHAT and CDR2 FQNNGV. CDR3 protein: CASSLGSGGYTDTQYF. Here the CDR3 DNA reads TGTGCCAGCAGCTTAGGTAGCGGGGGGTACACAGATACGCAGTATTTT.

CDR3: CASSTAGPKTDTQYF. Here the CDR3 DNA reads TGTGCCAGCAGCACCGCGGGACCTAAGACAGATACGCAGTATTTT. The V call is TRBV5-4, the J call TRBJ2-3; a possible D gene is TRBD2 (6 bases). V was cut by 4 bases and J by 3 bases, with 15 bases left in between. Per germline, CDR1 SGHNT and CDR2 YYREEE (reference sequence). There are 15 residues in the CDR3.

This chain connects TRBV5-1 to TRBJ2-7, with D uncertain. Germline CDR1 SGHRS, CDR2 YFSETQ. The CDR3 has 12 residues. Trimming left V 0 bases short and J 3 bases short, with 4 bases between. The DNA of the CDR3 is TGCGCCAGCAGCTTGGACTTCTACGAGCAGTACTTC. This sequence encodes CASSLDFYEQYF.

This sequence joins TRBV15 and TRBJ2-7; TRBD2 aligns across 7 bases. From germline, CDR1 is LNHNV and CDR2 YYDKDF (reference sequence). With V trimmed by 8 bases and J by 2 bases, 9 bases remained unmatched. The CDR3 consists of 14 residues. This CDR3 reads CATSSGTKPYEQYV. CDR3 coding DNA: TGTGCCACCTCCTCAGGGACTAAACCCTACGAGCAGTACGTC.

The rearrangement uses TRBV4-3 and TRBJ2-3; D call uncertain. This CDR3 contains 15 residues. Trimming shortened V by 0 bases and J by 0 bases, and 7 bases separated the two germline ends. Germline loops: CDR1 LGHNA, CDR2 YSLEER. The CDR3 here is CASSQDPPSTDTQYF. CDR3 nucleotide sequence: TGCGCCAGCAGCCAAGATCCCCCGAGCACAGATACGCAGTATTTT.

The chain links TRBV2 to TRBJ2-7; D is uncertain. The CDR3 length is 11 residues. The germline V and J ends were trimmed by 4 bases and 2 bases, with 3 bases remaining between them. CDR1 SNHLY and CDR2 FYNNEI come from the germline V gene. The CDR3: CASSAAYEQYF. As DNA, the CDR3 is TGTGCCAGCAGTGCCGCCTACGAGCAGTACTTC.

With regard to this clone: One end of the junction is discordant with germline, which a read error may explain. The chain employs TRBV5-6 and TRBJ2-1; TRBD2 matches at 9 bases. CDR1 SGHDT and CDR2 YYEEEE come from the germline V gene. The CDR3 loop spans 13 amino acids. CDR3 sequence: CASTRSSGAFAIF. The CDR3 nucleotides read TGTGCCAGCACTAGATCTAGCGGGGCCTTCGCCATCTTC.

The rearrangement uses TRBV11-2 and TRBJ1-2; D gene uncertain. The V end lost 4 bases, the J end lost 3 bases, and 24 bases lay between the germline ends. Per the germline V gene, CDR1 is SGHAT and CDR2 is FQNNGV. CDR3 length: 18 amino acids. The CDR3 sequence is CASSSLRRTDQRYYGYTF. The CDR3 nucleotides read TGTGCCAGCAGCTCCCTAAGGAGGACTGATCAGCGGTACTATGGCTACACCTTC.

The chain employs TRBV18 and TRBJ1-2, with D possibly matching TRBD1 (5 bases). The CDR3 covers 11 residues. V lost 10 bases and J lost 6, with 12 bases in between. Germline CDR1 reads KGHSH; CDR2 reads LQKENI. The CDR3 nucleotides are TGTGCCATCGGAGGGGTGGATGGCTACACCTTC. It encodes CAIGGVDGYTF.

The V and J genes are TRBV7-2 and TRBJ1-5; tentative D call: TRBD1 (5 bases). The CDR3 runs to 15 residues. V lost 7 bases and J 2 bases, leaving 15 bases between the germline ends. The germline V gene has CDR1 SGHTA and CDR2 FQGNSA. The CDR3 nucleotides read TGTGCCAGCAAACCTAGCGGGGGTGGCAATCAGCCCCAGCATTTT. This encodes CASKPSGGGNQPQHF. Complete variable domain (other parts from reference TRBV7-2 and TRBJ1-5): GAGVSQSPSNKVTEKGKDVELRCDPISGHTALYWYRQSLGQGLEFLIYFQGNSAPDKSGLPSDRFSAERTGGSVSTLTIQRTQQEDSAVYLCASKPSGGGNQPQHFGDGTRLSIL.

This chain connects TRBV9 to TRBJ2-7, with 8 bases matching TRBD1. From germline, CDR1 is SGDLS and CDR2 YYNGEE. Trimming removed 0 bases from V and 3 bases from J; junction bases left unmatched: 8. The CDR3 runs 16 residues. This CDR3 is CASSVGLDRVSYEQYF. In DNA form, the CDR3 reads TGTGCCAGCAGCGTAGGTCTGGACAGGGTCAGCTACGAGCAGTACTTC.

V is TRBV7-9 and J is TRBJ1-1; the match to TRBD1 covers 7 bases. Trimming took 3 bases from V and 4 from J; bases not matched to a gene: 5. This CDR3 comprises 14 residues. Germline CDR1 and CDR2: SEHNR and FQNEAQ (reference sequence). CDR3 region: CASSLEAGGTEAFF. The CDR3 DNA reads TGTGCCAGCAGCTTGGAGGCAGGGGGCACTGAAGCTTTCTTT.

This clone showed up just once. This rearrangement joins TRBV18 to TRBJ2-1; unclear D gene. Trimming removed 3 bases from V and 2 bases from J, with 14 bases in between. The CDR3 consists of 16 residues. From germline, CDR1 is KGHSH and CDR2 LQKENI. The CDR3 is CASSPPRRVTYNEQFF. The CDR3 DNA reads as TGTGCCAGCTCACCCCCCCGCCGGGTGACCTACAATGAGCAGTTCTTC. Combining the CDR3 with reference TRBV18 and TRBJ2-1 gives the whole variable domain NAGVMQNPRHLVRRRGQEARLRCSPMKGHSHVYWYRQLPEEGLKFMVYLQKENIIDESGMPKERFSAEFPKEGPSILRIQQVVRGDSAAYFCASSPPRRVTYNEQFFGPGTRLTVL.

J is TRBJ2-5 and V is TRBV5-1; D might be TRBD1 or TRBD2, each matching 6 bases. V was pared by 0 bases and J by 5 bases, with 14 bases between. The V gene's germline CDR1 is SGHRS and CDR2 YFSETQ. The CDR3 runs 15 residues. The CDR3, as DNA: TGCGCCAGCAGCTTGGGGGGGGCCCCATTGGAGACCCAGTACTTC. It is translated as CASSLGGAPLETQYF.

The chain joins TRBV7-8 to TRBJ2-7; no reliable D call. CDR3 length: 13 amino acids. The germline V and J ends were trimmed by 5 bases and 5 bases, with 13 bases remaining between them. Germline values: CDR1 SGHVS, CDR2 FQNEAQ. CDR3 DNA sequence: TGTGCCAGCAGCGTTAGCTGGGCAGACGAGCAGTACGTC. Translated, it gives CASSVSWADEQYV.

The chain employs TRBV6-5 and TRBJ2-2; unclear D gene. This CDR3 has 12 residues. Trimming shortened V by 6 bases and J by 7 bases, and 9 bases separated the two germline ends. The germline V gene has CDR1 MNHEY and CDR2 SVGAGI. The CDR3 loop reads CASSLGIGELFF. CDR3 bases: TGTGCCAGCAGCCTGGGGATCGGGGAGCTGTTTTTT.

The J gene is TRBJ1-2, the V gene TRBV10-3; 9 bases align to TRBD1. Losses at the gene ends were 2 bases for V and 8 bases for J; bases not matched to a gene: 6. The CDR3 is 14 residues long. The germline gives CDR1 ENHRY, CDR2 SYGVKD. CDR3 in DNA: TGTGCCATCAGTGAGGGAACAGGGGGCGACGGCTACACCTTC. It specifies CAISEGTGGDGYTF.

This rearrangement joins TRBV5-1 to TRBJ1-6; D gene unclear. V shed 0 bases and J shed 9 bases, with 10 bases lying between them. Per germline, CDR1 SGHRS and CDR2 YFSETQ. This CDR3 is 14 amino acids long. CDR3 sequence: CASSLAQDGSPLHF. The CDR3 nucleotides read TGCGCCAGCAGCTTGGCTCAGGATGGTTCACCCCTCCACTTT.

The chain uses TRBV13 and TRBJ2-2; maybe TRBD1 (5 bases). Trimming took 0 bases from V and 5 from J, leaving 10 bases between them. The CDR3 consists of 15 residues. Germline CDR1 is PRHDT and CDR2 is FYEKMQ (reference sequence). CDR3: CASSLGDRGTGELFF. DNA for the CDR3: TGTGCCAGCAGCTTAGGGGATAGGGGAACCGGGGAGCTGTTTTTT.

The genes are TRBV5-1 and TRBJ1-1, with D unclear. This CDR3 has 14 amino acids. The V gene lost 1 base and the J gene lost 1 base, with 8 bases spanning the gap. CDR1 SGHRS and CDR2 YFSETQ come from the germline V gene. The CDR3 nucleotides read TGCGCCAGCAGCTTGCGCACAACGAACACTGAAGCTTTCTTT. It encodes CASSLRTTNTEAFF.

The V call is TRBV4-1, the J call TRBJ2-7; D assignment may be TRBD1 or TRBD2 (6 bases each). The CDR3 has 15 residues. Germline CDR1 is MGHRA and CDR2 is YSYEKL. Trimming cost V 0 bases and J 0 bases, with 9 bases left between them. The CDR3 coding sequence is TGCGCCAGCAGCCAAGACCCGGGGGCCTCCTACGAGCAGTACTTC. Amino acids: CASSQDPGASYEQYF.

J is TRBJ1-5 and V is TRBV18, with 8 bases aligning to TRBD1. This CDR3 spans 16 amino acids. The junction had 9 bases not matched to a gene; V was cut back by 4 bases and J by 4 bases. CDR1 KGHSH and CDR2 LQKENI come from the germline V gene. The CDR3 here is CASSLQNRQGNQPQHF. CDR3 DNA sequence: TGTGCCAGCTCACTTCAGAATCGACAGGGGAATCAGCCCCAGCATTTT. Full variable domain (rest looked up from reference TRBV18 and TRBJ1-5): NAGVMQNPRHLVRRRGQEARLRCSPMKGHSHVYWYRQLPEEGLKFMVYLQKENIIDESGMPKERFSAEFPKEGPSILRIQQVVRGDSAAYFCASSLQNRQGNQPQHFGDGTRLSIL.

This sequence joins TRBV7-8 and TRBJ1-6; maybe TRBD1 (5 bases). The V gene lost 5 bases and the J gene lost 0 bases, with 17 bases spanning the gap. The CDR3 is 18 amino acids. Looked up from germline, CDR1 is SGHVS and CDR2 is FQNEAQ. The CDR3 sequence is CASSQRTGASSYNSPLHF. CDR3 coding DNA: TGTGCCAGCAGCCAAAGAACAGGCGCCAGCTCCTATAATTCACCCCTCCACTTT.